This T cell receptor beta chain was recorded in a study of shared clonotypes between healthy human individuals. Findings of the study overall: Larger richness was generally estimated for naive than memory subsets. The expectation was that sequencing depth would affect clonotype sharing among donors.

The CDR3 totals 15 residues. The germline gives CDR1 SGHNT, CDR2 YYREEE (reference sequence). Germline trimming cut 2 bases from V and 8 bases from J; bases unmatched to any gene: 12. Recent vaccinations or acute infections were absent in the healthy HIV-negative adult donors. As regards this clone: What it binds is not known.

At a deep level, the assay was run. Sequenced by immunoSEQ multiplex PCR; TCRdb stores in-frame clones only, minus some. The table records 730,000 or so clones, more than 70% of them present only once. Source material: memory CD4+ T cells sorted from blood. The subset was: CD45RA-negative fraction. The chain recombines TRBV5-4 with TRBJ1-2; TRBD1 agrees at 7 bases. This receptor was identified in a woman aged 30 to 39 in good health. Here the CDR3 reads CASSFGDRDFLGYTF. The CDR3 nucleotides are TGTGCCAGCAGCTTTGGAGACAGGGACTTTTTGGGCTACACCTTC.